This passage covers 25 T cell receptor beta chains from one sample sequenced in a study of blood T cell repertoires in COVID-19. Measured with immunoSEQ multiplex PCR; TCRdb has only the in-frame clones, and not every one. Altogether more than 300,000 clones are present, over 80% being singletons, with the ten largest covering over 6%. The specimen sequenced was peripheral blood. These receptors were collected from a woman between 45 and 60 years old with COVID-19, enrolled during active disease.

The V gene is TRBV19, the J gene TRBJ1-1; perhaps TRBD1 as D (6 bases). The V gene's germline CDR1 is LNHDA and CDR2 SQIVND (reference sequence). V lost 4 bases and J 4 bases, leaving 10 bases between the germline ends. This CDR3 is built from 13 residues. The CDR3 region has the DNA TGTGCCAGTAGTACAGGGGTGGCCACTGAAGCTTTCTTT. As protein: CASSTGVATEAFF.

V gene TRBV7-9 combines with J gene TRBJ2-3, with 7 bases matching TRBD2. CDR1 is SEHNR, CDR2 FQNEAQ, per germline (reference sequence). V was clipped by 5 bases and J by 2 bases; unmatched bases: 10. The CDR3 extends over 16 amino acids. Written as DNA, the CDR3 is TGTGCCAGCAGCAACACGGGACTACCGTACACAGATACGCAGTATTTT. Translating it yields CASSNTGLPYTDTQYF.

The chain recombines TRBV30 with TRBJ2-1; D perhaps matches TRBD2 (6 bases). The germline V and J ends were trimmed by 4 bases and 4 bases, with 14 bases remaining between them. CDR1 GTSNPN and CDR2 SVGIG come from the germline V gene (reference sequence). CDR3 length: 14 residues. The CDR3 DNA follows: TGTGCCTGGACGGCCAGGAGGGCTTACAATGAGCAGTTCTTC. Amino acids: CAWTARRAYNEQFF.

This clone was counted a single time. This CDR3 is also generated by other DNA sequences in the sample. CDR3 in DNA: TGTGCCAGCAGCTTGGGGGGGGCCGGGGAGCTGTTTTTT. Its protein is CASSLGGAGELFF. The V and J genes are TRBV12-3 or TRBV12-4 and TRBJ2-2, with TRBD2 matching 7 bases. Trimming took 6 bases from V and 6 from J; bases not matched to a gene: 4. The CDR3 spans 13 residues.

The V and J genes are TRBV30 and TRBJ1-1; tentative D call: TRBD1 (5 bases). Germline lookup yields CDR1 GTSNPN and CDR2 SVGIG (reference sequence). CDR3 length: 16 residues. V lost 4 bases to trimming and J lost 2 bases, with 20 bases between them. The DNA for the CDR3 is TGTGCCTGGACAGGGACTGCATATCGTCGAAACACTGAAGCTTTCTTT. This gives the protein CAWTGTAYRRNTEAFF.

V usage is TRBV12-5 and J usage is TRBJ1-2; 7 positions agree with TRBD1. Germline V gene lookup returns CDR1 LGHNT and CDR2 FRNRAP. Trimming cost V 0 bases and J 9 bases; bases outside gene matches: 4. This CDR3 region has 13 residues. In DNA form, the CDR3 reads TGTGCTAGTGGTTTGGTAGGACAGGAGAGCTACACCTTC. Translation: CASGLVGQESYTF. Combining the CDR3 with reference TRBV12-5 and TRBJ1-2 gives the whole variable domain DARVTQTPRHKVTEMGQEVTMRCQPILGHNTVFWYRQTMMQGLELLAYFRNRAPLDDSGMPKDRFSAEMPDATLATLKIQPSEPRDSAVYFCASGLVGQESYTFGSGTRLTVV.

This chain connects TRBV18 to TRBJ1-2; TRBD1 matches 9 bases. Trimming took 6 bases from V and 6 from J; bases not matched to a gene: 2. Germline CDR1 reads KGHSH; CDR2 reads LQKENI. The CDR3 loop spans 12 amino acids. The CDR3 here is CASSRTGDGYTF. CDR3 nucleotide sequence: TGTGCCAGCTCTAGGACAGGGGATGGCTACACCTTC.

This clone was observed a few times. Written as DNA, the CDR3 is TGTGCCAGCAGTGCTGACAGGAGCTCCTACAATGAGCAGTTCTTC. It translates to CASSADRSSYNEQFF. J is TRBJ2-1 and V is TRBV25-1; a weak D match, TRBD1 (6 bases). Trimming removed 4 bases from V and 0 bases from J, with 10 bases in between. In germline, CDR1 is MGHDK, CDR2 SYGVNS. CDR3 length: 15 residues.

The chain combines TRBV30 with TRBJ1-5, with no clear D. This CDR3 is built from 16 residues. V gave up 2 bases and J gave up 6 bases, with 20 bases separating them. The germline CDR1 and CDR2 sequences are GTSNPN and SVGIG (reference sequence). The CDR3 reads CAWSMSWRSWAQPQHF. In DNA form, the CDR3 reads TGTGCCTGGAGTATGTCGTGGAGGAGTTGGGCTCAGCCCCAGCATTTT.

Ten or more counts support this clone. V gene TRBV28 combines with J gene TRBJ1-6, with TRBD1 matching over 9 bases. The CDR3 loop spans 15 amino acids. Germline V gene sequence: CDR1 MDHEN, CDR2 SYDVKM. V lost 5 bases to trimming and J lost 7 bases; unmatched junction nucleotides: 6. The CDR3 coding sequence is TGTGCCAGCAGTCTCCCGGGACAGGGAAATTCACCCCTCCACTTT. This gives the protein CASSLPGQGNSPLHF.

The V gene is TRBV29-1, the J gene TRBJ2-2; TRBD2 agrees at 13 bases. CDR1 SQVTM and CDR2 ANQGSEA come from the germline V gene. Germline trimming cut 7 bases from V and 2 bases from J; bases unmatched to any gene: 7. The CDR3 sequence is 16 residues long. As DNA, the CDR3 is TGCAGCGACACTAGCGGGAGGGCGTATAACACCGGGGAGCTGTTTTTT. Its protein product is CSDTSGRAYNTGELFF.

CDR3 DNA: TGCGCCAGCAGCCAAGTGACAGGAGAAGAGACCCAGTACTTC. As protein: CASSQVTGEETQYF. The chain is built from TRBV4-1 and TRBJ2-5, with a possible D match to TRBD1 (6 bases). The CDR3 loop spans 14 amino acids. The V end was cut by 1 base, the J end by 3 bases, with 9 bases between. From germline, CDR1 is MGHRA and CDR2 YSYEKL.

This clone has more than one count but fewer than ten. The CDR3 sequence is CASSPLAGVGELFF. The CDR3 nucleotides read TGTGCCAGCTCACCACTAGCGGGAGTAGGGGAGCTGTTTTTT. This chain joins TRBV18 and TRBJ2-2, with 9 bases matching TRBD2. The CDR3 runs 14 residues. Germline V lookup: CDR1 KGHSH, CDR2 LQKENI. J was trimmed by 8 bases and V by 1 base; bases with no gene match: 2.

V usage is TRBV3-1 (or the pseudogene TRBV3-2) and J usage is TRBJ2-2, with 9 bases that match TRBD1. V gave up 0 bases and J gave up 3 bases; unmatched junction bases: 2. Germline V gives CDR1 LGHDT, CDR2 YNNKEL (reference sequence). The CDR3 is made up of 16 amino acids. CDR3 sequence: CASSQEQGAYTGELFF. The DNA for the CDR3 is TGTGCCAGCAGCCAAGAACAGGGGGCGTACACCGGGGAGCTGTTTTTT.

The chain is built from TRBV18 and TRBJ2-2; 14 nucleotides line up with TRBD2. The CDR3 spans 22 residues. Germline CDR1 and CDR2: KGHSH and LQKENI. V gave up 5 bases and J gave up 1 base; unmatched junction bases: 18. In DNA form, the CDR3 reads TGTGCCAGCTCATCCGCTTTTCCGGGACTAGCGGGAGATAGCCTGAACACCGGGGAGCTGTTTTTT. It codes for CASSSAFPGLAGDSLNTGELFF.

CDR3 residues: CASSTGQDPYEQYF. CDR3 nucleotide sequence: TGCGCCAGCAGCACCGGACAGGACCCCTACGAGCAGTACTTC. The rearrangement uses TRBV5-1 and TRBJ2-7, with TRBD1 matching over 7 bases. Trimming took 4 bases from V and 2 from J; bases not matched to a gene: 6. The CDR3 sequence is 14 residues long. CDR1 SGHRS and CDR2 YFSETQ come from the germline V gene. The full variable domain, with the rest looked up from reference TRBV5-1 and TRBJ2-7, is KAGVTQTPRYLIKTRGQQVTLSCSPISGHRSVSWYQQTPGQGLQFLFEYFSETQRNKGNFPGRFSGRQFSNSRSEMNVSTLELGDSALYLCASSTGQDPYEQYFGPGTRLTVT.

The chain combines TRBV2 with TRBJ1-5, with 7 bases fitting TRBD1. The CDR3 sequence is 14 residues long. The V gene's germline CDR1 is SNHLY and CDR2 FYNNEI. J lost 6 bases, V lost 5 bases, and 7 bases had no gene match. CDR3 region: CASSTGQVGQPQHF. The CDR3 nucleotides read TGTGCCAGCAGTACCGGACAGGTCGGTCAGCCCCAGCATTTT.

This clone has just a few counts. V usage is TRBV5-8 and J usage is TRBJ2-7; D is ambiguous. This CDR3 contains 14 residues. V shed 1 base and J shed 1 base, with 9 bases lying between them. The germline V gene encodes CDR1 SGHTS and CDR2 YDEGEE. The CDR3 DNA reads TGTGCCAGCAGCTTGCGAGGAGTATCCTACGAGCAGTACTTC. This encodes CASSLRGVSYEQYF.

This clone was detected a few times. The chain couples TRBV5-1 to TRBJ2-2; 9 bases are shared with TRBD1. V was clipped by 3 bases and J by 4 bases; unmatched bases: 7. The CDR3 sequence is 16 residues long. Germline lookup yields CDR1 SGHRS and CDR2 YFSETQ. DNA of the CDR3: TGCGCCAGCAGCTCCGACAGGGGGAGTACCACCGGGGAGCTGTTTTTT. This sequence encodes CASSSDRGSTTGELFF.

The J gene is TRBJ2-2, the V gene TRBV5-1; TRBD2 matches 7 bases. Germline V CDR1 and CDR2: SGHRS, YFSETQ. V lost 6 bases to trimming and J lost 2 bases; unmatched junction nucleotides: 7. This CDR3 is built from 15 residues. CDR3 sequence (DNA): TGCGCCAGCATTCCTAGCGGAGTAAACACCGGGGAGCTGTTTTTT. This translates into CASIPSGVNTGELFF.

The chain joins TRBV18 to TRBJ1-4; TRBD1 agrees at 7 bases. The CDR3 length is 14 residues. Germline lookup yields CDR1 KGHSH and CDR2 LQKENI. J gave up 4 bases and V 7 bases, and 6 bases lay outside the gene matches. CDR3 DNA sequence: TGTGCCAGCTTTCCGACAGGGAGTAATGAAAAACTGTTTTTT. Protein: CASFPTGSNEKLFF. Combining the CDR3 with reference TRBV18 and TRBJ1-4 gives the whole variable domain NAGVMQNPRHLVRRRGQEARLRCSPMKGHSHVYWYRQLPEEGLKFMVYLQKENIIDESGMPKERFSAEFPKEGPSILRIQQVVRGDSAAYFCASFPTGSNEKLFFGSGTQLSVL.

The chain joins TRBV7-9 to TRBJ2-1; 8 positions agree with TRBD2. The germline V gene encodes CDR1 SEHNR and CDR2 FQNEAQ (reference sequence). V lost 4 bases and J lost 4; bases outside the gene matches: 12. This CDR3 has 17 amino acids. The chain's CDR3 is CASSSTAGLGVYNEQFF. DNA for the CDR3: TGTGCCAGCAGCTCGACCGCGGGACTAGGGGTTTACAATGAGCAGTTCTTC.

J is TRBJ1-4 and V is TRBV3-1 (or the pseudogene TRBV3-2); D is unresolved. V was pared by 3 bases and J by 5 bases, with 10 bases between. CDR1 and CDR2 from the germline V gene are LGHDT and YNNKEL (reference sequence). This CDR3 has 14 amino acids. The CDR3 here is CASSQGSGNEKLFF. In DNA form, the CDR3 reads TGTGCCAGCAGCCAGGGTAGCGGGAATGAAAAACTGTTTTTT.

The chain employs TRBV24-1 and TRBJ1-1, with 9 bases that match TRBD1. With 5 bases clipped from V and 7 bases from J, the junction kept 7 bases outside the gene matches. The CDR3 contains 14 residues. Germline V gene lookup returns CDR1 KGHDR and CDR2 SFDVKD. The CDR3 DNA reads TGTGCCACCAGTGGGGGACAGGGACTAAATGAAGCTTTCTTT. Protein product: CATSGGQGLNEAFF.

This chain connects TRBV30 to TRBJ1-4, with 7 positions matching TRBD1. V gave up 3 bases and J gave up 5 bases; unmatched junction bases: 9. The CDR3 runs 15 residues. Germline lookup yields CDR1 GTSNPN and CDR2 SVGIG (reference sequence). In DNA form, the CDR3 reads TGTGCCTGGAGCAAAAAGGGGGCGAGGAATGAAAAACTGTTTTTT. This translates into CAWSKKGARNEKLFF.